This T cell receptor beta chain was captured in a study of CD8 T cells in ankylosing spondylitis. Of note for this clonotype: Its antigen is still unknown.

TCRdb re-called the 5' RACE reads through MiXCR, storing one row per CDR3 protein. The sample carries roughly 300,000 distinct CDR3 sequences, under 8.5% recorded once. Study-wide results and caveats: What appeared characteristic of ankylosing spondylitis blood was a TCR beta motif of eight highly homologous variants. The authors found the disease-linked clones to be CD8+ and relatively rare in peripheral blood.

The CDR3 sequence is 15 residues long. V dropped 6 bases and J dropped 2; count of bases not matched to a gene: 4. The germline gives CDR1 SQVTM, CDR2 ANQGSEA. The clonotype was recovered from a male donor with ankylosing spondylitis. Sequencing used blood, either unsorted or a sorted T cell fraction (not recorded which). The chain recombines TRBV29-1 with TRBJ2-3; 14 nucleotides align to TRBD2. CDR3 nucleotides: TGCAGCGTCCGACTAGCGGGAGGGTCCACAGATACGCAGTATTTT. It specifies CSVRLAGGSTDTQYF.